The entry below gives a single TCR beta chain sequence along with its context. As yet, its antigen is unknown. The data originate from a study of shared clonotypes between healthy human individuals. Study-wide findings and caveats: The study sampled only blood, and tissue repertoires likely differ. Shared clonotypes across all four donors exceeded non-shared ones in generation probability.

Sequencing used immunoSEQ multiplex PCR; TCRdb keeps in-frame clones, though not all of them. This table holds about 680,000 clones, about 91% found once. Deletions cut 4 bases from V and 0 bases from J, with 9 bases between. Germline assignment: CDR1 SGDLS and CDR2 YYNGEE. The CDR3 loop spans 14 amino acids. Naivety among CD8 cells was defined by CD45RO negativity and positive CCR7 selection, thereby excluding terminally differentiated effector memory CD45RA+ cells. Sequenced input: naive CD8+ T cells sorted from blood. The source of this sequence is a man aged 30-40 years in good health. This sequence joins TRBV9 and TRBJ2-3; no firm D call. CDR3 sequence: CASSTTGSTDTQYF. The CDR3 DNA reads TGTGCCAGCAGCACAACCGGAAGCACAGATACGCAGTATTTT.